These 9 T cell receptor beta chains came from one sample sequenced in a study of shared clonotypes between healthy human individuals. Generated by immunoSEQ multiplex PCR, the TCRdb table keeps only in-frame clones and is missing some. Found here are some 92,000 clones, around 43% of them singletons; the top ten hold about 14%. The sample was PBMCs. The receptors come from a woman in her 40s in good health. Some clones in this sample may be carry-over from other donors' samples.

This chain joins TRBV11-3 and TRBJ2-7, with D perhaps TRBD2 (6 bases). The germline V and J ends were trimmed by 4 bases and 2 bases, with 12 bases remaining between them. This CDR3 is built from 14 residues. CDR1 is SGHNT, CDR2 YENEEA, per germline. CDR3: CASSSGLIPYEQYF. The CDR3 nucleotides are TGTGCCAGCAGCTCCGGACTAATCCCCTACGAGCAGTACTTC.

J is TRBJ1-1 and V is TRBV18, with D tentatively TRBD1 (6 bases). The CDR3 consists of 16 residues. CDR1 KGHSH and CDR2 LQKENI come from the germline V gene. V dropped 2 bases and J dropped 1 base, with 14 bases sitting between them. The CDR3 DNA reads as TGTGCCAGCTCACCAGGGCAGGGGAGTCGGAACACTGAAGCTTTCTTT. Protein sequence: CASSPGQGSRNTEAFF.

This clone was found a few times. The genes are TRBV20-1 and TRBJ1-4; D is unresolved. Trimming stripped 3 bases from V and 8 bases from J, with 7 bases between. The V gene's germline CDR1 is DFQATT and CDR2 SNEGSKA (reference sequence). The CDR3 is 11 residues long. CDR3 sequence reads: CSARAGEKLFF. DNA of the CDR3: TGCAGTGCTAGGGCTGGGGAAAAACTGTTTTTT.

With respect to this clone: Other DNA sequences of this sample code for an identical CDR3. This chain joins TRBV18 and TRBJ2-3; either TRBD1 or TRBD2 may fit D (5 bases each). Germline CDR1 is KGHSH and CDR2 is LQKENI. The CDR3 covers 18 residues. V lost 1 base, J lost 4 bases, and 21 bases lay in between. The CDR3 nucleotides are TGTGCCAGCTCACCACTTCCTGGGACGACGGGCCGGGCAGATACGCAGTATTTT. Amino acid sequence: CASSPLPGTTGRADTQYF.

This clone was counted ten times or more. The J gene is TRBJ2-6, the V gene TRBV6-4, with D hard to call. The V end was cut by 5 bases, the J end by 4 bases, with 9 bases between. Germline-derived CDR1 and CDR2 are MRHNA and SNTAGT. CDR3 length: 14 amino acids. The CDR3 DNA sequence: TGTGCCAGCAGTCCTAATCAGGGGGCCAACGTCCTGACTTTC. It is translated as CASSPNQGANVLTF.

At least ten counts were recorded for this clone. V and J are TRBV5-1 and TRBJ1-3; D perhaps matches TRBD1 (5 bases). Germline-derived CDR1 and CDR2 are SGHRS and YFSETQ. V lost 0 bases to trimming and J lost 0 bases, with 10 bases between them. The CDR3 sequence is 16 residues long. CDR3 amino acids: CASSLGQLSSGNTIYF. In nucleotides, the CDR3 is TGCGCCAGCAGCTTGGGACAGCTCTCCTCTGGAAACACCATATATTTT.

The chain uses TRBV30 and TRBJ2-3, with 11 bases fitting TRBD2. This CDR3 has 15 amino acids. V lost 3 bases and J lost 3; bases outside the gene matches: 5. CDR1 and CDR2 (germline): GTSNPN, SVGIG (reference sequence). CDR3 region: CAWRVGLAVTDTQYF. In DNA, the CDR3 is TGTGCCTGGAGGGTGGGACTAGCGGTGACAGATACGCAGTATTTT. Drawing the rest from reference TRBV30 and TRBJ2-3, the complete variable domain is SQTIHQWPATLVQPVGSPLSLECTVEGTSNPNLYWYRQAAGRGLQLLFYSVGIGQISSEVPQNLSASRPQDRQFILSSKKLLLSDSGFYLCAWRVGLAVTDTQYFGPGTRLTVL.

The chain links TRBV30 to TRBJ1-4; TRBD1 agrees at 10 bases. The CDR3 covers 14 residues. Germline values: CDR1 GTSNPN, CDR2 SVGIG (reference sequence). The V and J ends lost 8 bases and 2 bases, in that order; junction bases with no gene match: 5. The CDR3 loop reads CATGTGVTNEKLFF. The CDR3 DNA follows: TGTGCCACCGGGACAGGGGTGACTAATGAAAAACTGTTTTTT. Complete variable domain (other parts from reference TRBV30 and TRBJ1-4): SQTIHQWPATLVQPVGSPLSLECTVEGTSNPNLYWYRQAAGRGLQLLFYSVGIGQISSEVPQNLSASRPQDRQFILSSKKLLLSDSGFYLCATGTGVTNEKLFFGSGTQLSVL.

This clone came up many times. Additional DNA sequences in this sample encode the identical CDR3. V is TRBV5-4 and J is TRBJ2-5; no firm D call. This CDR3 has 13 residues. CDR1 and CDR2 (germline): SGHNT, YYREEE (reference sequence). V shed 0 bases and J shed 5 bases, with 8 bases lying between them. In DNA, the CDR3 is TGTGCCAGCAGCTTGGTACCCCGGGAGACCCAGTACTTC. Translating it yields CASSLVPRETQYF.